This T cell receptor beta chain emerged from a study of glioma-infiltrating T cells. General observations from the study: Only very few CDR3 sequences appeared in both tissue and blood.

Amplification of TCR alpha and beta CDR3 regions from RNA used iRepertoire nested multiplex PCR. TCRdb re-derived calls from the multiplex PCR reads in MiXCR, one entry per CDR3 protein. The sample holds 100,000 to 150,000 distinct CDR3 sequences; 23% are singletons and the top ten take approximately 16%. Worth noting for this clonotype: As yet, its antigen is unknown. This may be a read error: a much more frequent sequence differs by one nucleotide.

The CDR3 sequence is 11 residues long. Per the germline V gene, CDR1 is SGHDN and CDR2 is FVKESK. The clonotype comes from a human donor with low-grade glioma or glioblastoma, undergoing nonglioma brain surgery, or in good health (not recorded which). The source material was glioma tissue, nonneoplastic brain tissue, or PBMCs (not recorded which). The V gene is TRBV14, the J gene TRBJ2-3; 8 nucleotides align to TRBD1. The CDR3 DNA is TGTGCCAGCGCACAGGGGGATAGGCAGTATTTT. This gives the protein CASAQGDRQYF.